This T cell receptor (beta chain) was captured in a study of OX40 agonist ivuxolimab in advanced cancers. Across the whole study: People who had prior anti-PD-1, anti-PD-L1 or anti-CTLA-4 therapy could take part, and approximately 43% had some. General study findings and limits: What antigens the expanded peripheral T cells recognized was never established.

The CDR3 totals 13 residues. Germline assignment: CDR1 SGHVS and CDR2 FNYEAQ. Trimming took 5 bases from V and 6 from J, leaving 11 bases between them. Clones were read by immunoSEQ multiplex PCR, and TCRdb kept only the in-frame ones, dropping some. The table shows tens of thousands of clones, with 88% occurring only once. The count of this clone is one. Its target is not known. This sample comprised CD4+ or CD8+ T cells sorted from blood, obtained in a trial of the OX40 agonist ivuxolimab. This chain joins TRBV7-6 and TRBJ2-1; a weak D match, TRBD1 (6 bases). The TCR was taken from an adult with an advanced solid tumor such as melanoma, head and neck, liver or kidney cancer. CDR3 nucleotide sequence: TGTGCCAGCAGCAAGAGGGACACCAATGAGCAGTTCTTC. Protein product: CASSKRDTNEQFF. Looking up the rest from reference TRBV7-6 and TRBJ2-1 gives the full variable domain: GAGVSQSPRYKVTKRGQDVALRCDPISGHVSLYWYRQALGQGPEFLTYFNYEAQQDKSGLPNDRFSAERPEGSISTLTIQRTEQRDSAMYRCASSKRDTNEQFFGPGTRLTVL.